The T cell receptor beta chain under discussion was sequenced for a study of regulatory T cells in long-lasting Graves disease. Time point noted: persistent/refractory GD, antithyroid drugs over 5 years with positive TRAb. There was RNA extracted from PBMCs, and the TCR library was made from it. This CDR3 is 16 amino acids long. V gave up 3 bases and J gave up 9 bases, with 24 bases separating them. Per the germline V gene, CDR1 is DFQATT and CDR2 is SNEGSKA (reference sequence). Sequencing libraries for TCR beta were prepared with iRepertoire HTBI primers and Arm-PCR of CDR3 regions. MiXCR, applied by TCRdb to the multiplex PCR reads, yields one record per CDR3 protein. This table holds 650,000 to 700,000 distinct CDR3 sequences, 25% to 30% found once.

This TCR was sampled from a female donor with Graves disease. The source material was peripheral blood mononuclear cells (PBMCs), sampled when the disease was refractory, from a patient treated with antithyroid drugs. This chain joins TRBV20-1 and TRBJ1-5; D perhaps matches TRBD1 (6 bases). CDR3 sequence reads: CSARSSHSGGATPQHF. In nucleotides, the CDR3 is TGCAGTGCTAGGTCCAGCCACTCGGGGGGGGCAACGCCCCAGCATTTT.